Presented here are 12 T cell receptor beta chains from one specimen sequenced in a study of blood T cell repertoires in COVID-19. The data were produced by immunoSEQ multiplex PCR, yet TCRdb's version contains in-frame clones alone and is incomplete. Here the sample spans about 270,000 clones, about 88% being singletons. The material sequenced was PBMCs or T cells enriched from blood (not recorded which). The source of these receptors is a woman aged 45-65 years who had recovered from COVID-19.

This clone was seen just once. The junction differs from germline at one of its ends, possibly a read error. The V and J genes are TRBV7-9 and TRBJ1-4, with 8 bases matching TRBD1. Germline values: CDR1 SEHNR, CDR2 FQNEAQ (reference sequence). This CDR3 has 16 amino acids. CDR3 amino acids: CASSAPGTGLNDKLFF. The CDR3 nucleotides are TGTGCCAGCAGCGCACCTGGGACAGGACTTAATGACAAACTGTTTTTT.

V usage is TRBV5-1 and J usage is TRBJ2-3, with 7 bases matching TRBD1. CDR3 length equals 15 residues. With 0 bases clipped from V and 3 bases from J, the junction kept 4 bases outside the gene matches. From germline, CDR1 is SGHRS and CDR2 YFSETQ. This CDR3 reads CASSLEGAPTDTQYF. CDR3 bases: TGCGCCAGCAGCTTGGAGGGGGCGCCGACAGATACGCAGTATTTT.

The gene calls are TRBV28 and TRBJ1-4; 9 nucleotides match TRBD1. CDR3 length: 15 residues. With V trimmed by 7 bases and J by 4 bases, 7 bases remained unmatched. The germline V gene has CDR1 MDHEN and CDR2 SYDVKM. As DNA, the CDR3 is TGTGCCAGCACTCAACAGGGGGCCGGTAATGAAAAACTGTTTTTT. The encoded protein is CASTQQGAGNEKLFF.

J is TRBJ2-3 and V is TRBV7-2, with D possibly being TRBD2 (5 bases). From germline, CDR1 is SGHTA and CDR2 FQGNSA. Trimming cost V 4 bases and J 9 bases, with 14 bases left between them. CDR3 size: 13 residues. Here the CDR3 DNA reads TGTGCCAGCAGCTCGGACTGGACGGGGACGCAGTATTTT. Its translation: CASSSDWTGTQYF.

V gene TRBV11-2 combines with J gene TRBJ2-5; 12 positions match TRBD2. J lost 5 bases, V lost 7 bases, and 11 bases had no gene match. CDR3 length equals 16 residues. The germline CDR1 and CDR2 sequences are SGHAT and FQNNGV. The CDR3 is CASTAGGLAGRETQYF. CDR3 coding DNA: TGTGCCAGCACCGCAGGAGGACTAGCGGGAAGGGAGACCCAGTACTTC.

J is TRBJ2-1 and V is TRBV2; possibly TRBD1 for D (7 bases). V dropped 8 bases and J dropped 2 bases, with 13 bases sitting between them. CDR3 length: 14 amino acids. Germline V lookup: CDR1 SNHLY, CDR2 FYNNEI. CDR3: CASRGTATYNEQFF. CDR3 nucleotide sequence: TGTGCCAGCCGCGGGACAGCGACCTACAATGAGCAGTTCTTC.

V and J are TRBV7-2 and TRBJ1-1; weak D call: TRBD1 (5 bases). The CDR3 spans 14 residues. The ends were cut back, 4 bases at V and 2 bases at J, with 11 bases in the middle. Germline-derived CDR1 and CDR2 are SGHTA and FQGNSA. The CDR3, as DNA: TGTGCCAGCAGCTCACTCAGGGCTAACACTGAAGCTTTCTTT. Amino acids: CASSSLRANTEAFF.

The chain recombines TRBV18 with TRBJ1-1, with D maybe TRBD1 (5 bases). This CDR3 region has 17 residues. V lost 1 base, J lost 0 bases, and 15 bases lay in between. Looked up from germline, CDR1 is KGHSH and CDR2 is LQKENI. The CDR3 here is CASSPRSSPGLNTEAFF. In DNA, the CDR3 is TGTGCCAGCTCACCACGGTCATCTCCAGGGCTGAACACTGAAGCTTTCTTT.

The rearrangement uses TRBV7-2 and TRBJ1-1, with TRBD1 identical over 7 bases. Germline assignment: CDR1 SGHTA and CDR2 FQGNSA. V trimming: 5 bases; J trimming: 1 base; junction bases outside the gene matches: 7. This CDR3 spans 15 amino acids. Here the CDR3 reads CASSRRTGKNTEAFF. The CDR3 bases are TGTGCCAGCAGCCGCCGGACAGGCAAGAACACTGAAGCTTTCTTT.

This clone showed up just a few times. This CDR3 reads CASTKDGNSYEQYF. The CDR3 nucleotides are TGTGCCAGCACCAAGGACGGGAACTCCTACGAGCAGTACTTC. This chain uses TRBV6-5 with TRBJ2-7; D is possibly TRBD2 (5 bases). CDR1 is MNHEY, CDR2 SVGAGI, per germline. V was shortened by 7 bases and J by 0 bases, with 13 bases between the two germline ends. The CDR3 totals 14 residues.

The V and J genes are TRBV28 and TRBJ2-5; 7 positions agree with TRBD2. Trimming cost V 10 bases and J 5 bases; bases outside gene matches: 7. The germline V gene encodes CDR1 MDHEN and CDR2 SYDVKM. The CDR3 is 12 amino acids. The CDR3: CATHGLGETQYF. In DNA, the CDR3 is TGTGCCACCCACGGACTAGGGGAGACCCAGTACTTC. The variable domain in full, completed from reference TRBV28 and TRBJ2-5, reads DVKVTQSSRYLVKRTGEKVFLECVQDMDHENMFWYRQDPGLGLRLIYFSYDVKMKEKGDIPEGYSVSREKKERFSLILESASTNQTSMYLCATHGLGETQYFGPGTRLLVL.

J is TRBJ1-2 and V is TRBV7-2, with D maybe TRBD1 (5 bases). The ends were cut back, 1 base at V and 2 bases at J, with 11 bases in the middle. Germline V CDR1 and CDR2: SGHTA, FQGNSA. CDR3 size: 15 residues. The CDR3 loop reads CASSLGGQGNYGYTF. The CDR3 nucleotides are TGTGCCAGCAGCTTAGGAGGTCAGGGAAACTATGGCTACACCTTC.